These T cell receptor beta chains were read from a single sample in a study of CXCR3-negative and CXCR3-positive naive CD8 T cells. TCRdb reanalyzed the 5' RACE reads and collapses them to one entry per CDR3 protein, without DNA. The listing records approximately 53,000 distinct CDR3 sequences. The sequenced sample was memory CD8+ T cells from blood. All receptors come from a human donor in good health. Some clones in this sample may be carry-over from other donors' samples. CDR3s include the opening cysteine and the closing phenylalanine or tryptophan. Fields, in order: V gene, CDR3 length, J gene, clone size, CDR3 protein. Expanded clones get a size class; other rows say once, few or many, or leave the size out.

V: TRBV15
length: 18
J: TRBJ1-2
size: NA
CDR3: CATSRDGGREVANYGYTF

V: TRBV7-9
length: 11
J: TRBJ2-7
size: NA
CDR3: CASSLGDEQYF

V: TRBV7-9
length: 14
J: TRBJ1-5
size: NA
CDR3: CASRHSGENQPQHF

V: TRBV5-1
length: 15
J: TRBJ2-7
size: NA
CDR3: CASSSGFFGSYEQYF

V: TRBV11-3
length: 11
J: TRBJ2-7
size: NA
CDR3: CASSRGAEQYF

V: TRBV27
length: 14
J: TRBJ2-7
size: NA
CDR3: CASSFRGETYEQYF

V: TRBV9
length: 13
J: TRBJ1-1
size: NA
CDR3: CASSPSPNTEAFF

V: TRBV7-8
length: 13
J: TRBJ2-7
size: NA
CDR3: CASSLAQGWEQYF

V: TRBV20-1
length: 15
J: TRBJ2-1
size: NA
CDR3: CSALVPGSSYNEQFF

V: TRBV6-5
length: 15
J: TRBJ1-5
size: NA
CDR3: CASSYLGNSNQPQHF

V: TRBV12-3/TRBV12-4
length: 13
J: TRBJ1-5
size: NA
CDR3: CASSLTGAQPQHF

V: TRBV5-1
length: 13
J: TRBJ1-1
size: NA
CDR3: CASRGAMNTEAFF

V: TRBV7-9
length: 13
J: TRBJ2-3
size: NA
CDR3: CASSLVSTDTQYF

V: TRBV12-3/TRBV12-4
length: 13
J: TRBJ1-5
size: medium-sized
CDR3: CASTGQGAQPQHF

V: TRBV4-2
length: 16
J: TRBJ2-7
size: NA
CDR3: CASSQGTSASSYEQYF

V: TRBV20-1
length: 13
J: TRBJ2-7
size: NA
CDR3: CSARDLGGHEQYF

V: TRBV12-3/TRBV12-4
length: 16
J: TRBJ2-1
size: NA
CDR3: CASSFSSGSLNNEQFF

V: TRBV3-1
length: 16
J: TRBJ2-1
size: NA
CDR3: CASSQVGASGSYEQFF

V: TRBV29-1
length: 13
J: TRBJ2-1
size: NA
CDR3: CSVVAGGYNEQFF

V: TRBV29-1
length: 13
J: TRBJ2-7
size: NA
CDR3: CSVEEWAGYEQYF

V: TRBV29-1
length: 12
J: TRBJ2-2
size: NA
CDR3: CSVVGEAGELFF

V: TRBV29-1
length: 13
J: TRBJ2-5
size: NA
CDR3: CSVLRGILETQYF

V: TRBV21-1
length: 15
J: TRBJ2-7
size: NA
CDR3: CASKSGTSGRYEQYF

V: TRBV6-5
length: 14
J: TRBJ2-7
size: medium-sized
CDR3: CASSSGKAPLEQYF

V: TRBV6-2/TRBV6-3
length: 13
J: TRBJ2-1
size: NA
CDR3: CASSNGDYNEQFF

V: TRBV3-1
length: 13
J: TRBJ2-5
size: NA
CDR3: CASSQPIEETQYF

V: TRBV7-2
length: 13
J: TRBJ1-5
size: NA
CDR3: CASSFGGNQPQHF

V: TRBV12-3/TRBV12-4
length: 14
J: TRBJ1-3
size: NA
CDR3: CASRTGTSGNTIYF

V: TRBV28
length: 17
J: TRBJ2-3
size: NA
CDR3: CASSRREEREGQDTQYF

V: TRBV5-5
length: 14
J: TRBJ2-7
size: NA
CDR3: CASSLFQATYEQYF

V: TRBV20-1
length: 13
J: TRBJ1-1
size: NA
CDR3: CSARSGQSLQAFF

V: TRBV7-3
length: 14
J: TRBJ2-1
size: NA
CDR3: CATRPGQGVNEQFF

V: TRBV24-1
length: 12
J: TRBJ2-7
size: NA
CDR3: CATSDFDCEQYF

V: TRBV7-2
length: 14
J: TRBJ1-1
size: NA
CDR3: CASSSWTGESEAFF

V: TRBV20-1
length: 13
J: TRBJ1-1
size: NA
CDR3: CSAPGDRETEAFF

V: TRBV21-1
length: 17
J: TRBJ2-5
size: NA
CDR3: CASSKGDQGAAHKTQYF

V: TRBV2
length: 17
J: TRBJ2-5
size: NA
CDR3: CASSEGSAGGRLETQYF

V: TRBV4-3
length: 16
J: TRBJ2-6
size: NA
CDR3: CASSPSGGTGANVLTF

V: TRBV20-1
length: 12
J: TRBJ1-1
size: NA
CDR3: CSARISVTEAFF

V: TRBV29-1
length: 12
J: TRBJ2-1
size: NA
CDR3: CSVFGAYNEQFF

V: TRBV5-1
length: 17
J: TRBJ2-7
size: NA
CDR3: CASSLEGGGALFYEQYF